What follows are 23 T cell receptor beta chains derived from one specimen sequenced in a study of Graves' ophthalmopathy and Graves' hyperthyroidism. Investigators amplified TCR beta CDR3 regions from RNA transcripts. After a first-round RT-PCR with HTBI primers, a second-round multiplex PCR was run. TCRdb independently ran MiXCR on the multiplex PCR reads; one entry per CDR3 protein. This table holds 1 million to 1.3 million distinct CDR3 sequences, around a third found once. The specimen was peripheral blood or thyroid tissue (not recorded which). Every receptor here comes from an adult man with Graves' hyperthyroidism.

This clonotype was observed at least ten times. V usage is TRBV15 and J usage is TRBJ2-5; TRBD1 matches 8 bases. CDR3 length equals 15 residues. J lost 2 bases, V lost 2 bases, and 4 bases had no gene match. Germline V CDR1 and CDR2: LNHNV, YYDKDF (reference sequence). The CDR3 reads CATSRMGQEQETQYF. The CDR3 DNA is TGTGCCACCAGCAGAATGGGACAGGAACAAGAGACCCAGTACTTC.

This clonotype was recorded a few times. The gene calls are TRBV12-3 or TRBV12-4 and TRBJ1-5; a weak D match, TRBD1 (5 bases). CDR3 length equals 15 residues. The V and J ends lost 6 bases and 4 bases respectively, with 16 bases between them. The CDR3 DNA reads TGTGCCAGCAGCCCGGGACGGAGGTTGAATCAGCCCCAGCATTTT. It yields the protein CASSPGRRLNQPQHF.

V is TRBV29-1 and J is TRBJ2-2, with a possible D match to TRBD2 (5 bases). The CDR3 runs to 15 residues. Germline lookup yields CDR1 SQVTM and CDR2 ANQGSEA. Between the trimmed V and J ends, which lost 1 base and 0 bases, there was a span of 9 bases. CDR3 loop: CSVEGRLPNTGELFF. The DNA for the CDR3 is TGCAGCGTTGAAGGAAGACTACCGAACACCGGGGAGCTGTTTTTT.

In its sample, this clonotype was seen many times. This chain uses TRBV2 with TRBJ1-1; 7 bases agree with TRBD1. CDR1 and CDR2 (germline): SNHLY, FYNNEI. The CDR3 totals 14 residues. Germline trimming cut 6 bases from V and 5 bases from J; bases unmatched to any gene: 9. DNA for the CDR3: TGTGCCAGCAGCTTCCGGGACAGAGATACTGAAGCTTTCTTT. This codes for CASSFRDRDTEAFF.

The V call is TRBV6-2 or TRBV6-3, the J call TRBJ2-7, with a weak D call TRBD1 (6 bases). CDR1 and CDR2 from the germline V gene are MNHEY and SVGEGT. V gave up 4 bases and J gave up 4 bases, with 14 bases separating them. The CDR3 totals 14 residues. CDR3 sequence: CASSFRGNEYEQYF. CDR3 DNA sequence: TGTGCCAGCAGTTTCAGGGGTAACGAATACGAGCAGTACTTC.

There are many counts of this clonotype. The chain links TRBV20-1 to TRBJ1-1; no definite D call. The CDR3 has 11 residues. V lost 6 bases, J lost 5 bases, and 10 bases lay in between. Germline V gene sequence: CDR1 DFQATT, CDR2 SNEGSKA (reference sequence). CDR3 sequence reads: CSAGIGTEAFF. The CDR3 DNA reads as TGCAGTGCGGGGATAGGTACTGAAGCTTTCTTT.

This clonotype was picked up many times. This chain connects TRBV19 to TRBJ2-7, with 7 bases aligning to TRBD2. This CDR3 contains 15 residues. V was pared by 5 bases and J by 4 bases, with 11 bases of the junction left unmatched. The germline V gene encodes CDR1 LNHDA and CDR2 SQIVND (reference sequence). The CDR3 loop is CASSPGASGVYEQYF. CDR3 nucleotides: TGTGCCAGTAGTCCCGGGGCTAGCGGTGTTTACGAGCAGTACTTC.

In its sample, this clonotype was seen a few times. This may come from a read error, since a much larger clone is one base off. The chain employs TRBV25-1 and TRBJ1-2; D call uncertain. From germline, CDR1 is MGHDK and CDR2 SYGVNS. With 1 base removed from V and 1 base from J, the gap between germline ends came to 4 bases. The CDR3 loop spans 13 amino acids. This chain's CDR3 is CASSEWGNYGYTF. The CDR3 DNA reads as TGTGCCAGCAGTGAATGGGGTAACTATGGCTACACCTTC.

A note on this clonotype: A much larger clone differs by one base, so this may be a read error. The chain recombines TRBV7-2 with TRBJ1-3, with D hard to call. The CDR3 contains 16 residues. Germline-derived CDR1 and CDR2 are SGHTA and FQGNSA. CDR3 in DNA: TGTGCCAGCAGCCGCCGCCGATCGTACGGAGGAAGCACCATATATTTT. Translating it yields CASSRRRSYGGSTIYF.

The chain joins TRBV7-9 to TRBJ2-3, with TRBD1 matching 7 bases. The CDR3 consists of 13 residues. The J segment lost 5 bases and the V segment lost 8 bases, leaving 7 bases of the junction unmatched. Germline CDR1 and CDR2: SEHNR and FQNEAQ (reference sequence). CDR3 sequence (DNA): TGTGCCAGCCGTTCCTACAGGGGAGATACGCAGTATTTT. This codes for CASRSYRGDTQYF.

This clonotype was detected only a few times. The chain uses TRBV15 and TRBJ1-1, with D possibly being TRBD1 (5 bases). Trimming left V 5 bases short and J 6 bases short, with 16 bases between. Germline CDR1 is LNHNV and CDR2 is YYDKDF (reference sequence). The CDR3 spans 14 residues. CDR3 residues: CATSFTRGTSEAFF. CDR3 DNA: TGTGCCACCAGCTTCACCCGCGGGACCTCTGAAGCTTTCTTT.

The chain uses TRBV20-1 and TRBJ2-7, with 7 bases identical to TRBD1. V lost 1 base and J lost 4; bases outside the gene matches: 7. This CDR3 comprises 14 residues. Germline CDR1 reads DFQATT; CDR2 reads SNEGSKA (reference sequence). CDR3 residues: CSARGQGVRYEQYF. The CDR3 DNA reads TGCAGTGCTAGAGGGCAGGGGGTGCGTTACGAGCAGTACTTC.

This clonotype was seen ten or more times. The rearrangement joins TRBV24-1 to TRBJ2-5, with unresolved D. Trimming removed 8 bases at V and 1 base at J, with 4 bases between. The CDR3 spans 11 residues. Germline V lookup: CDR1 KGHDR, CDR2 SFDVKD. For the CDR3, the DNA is TGTGCCACCATGGGCCAAGAGACCCAGTACTTC. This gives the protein CATMGQETQYF.

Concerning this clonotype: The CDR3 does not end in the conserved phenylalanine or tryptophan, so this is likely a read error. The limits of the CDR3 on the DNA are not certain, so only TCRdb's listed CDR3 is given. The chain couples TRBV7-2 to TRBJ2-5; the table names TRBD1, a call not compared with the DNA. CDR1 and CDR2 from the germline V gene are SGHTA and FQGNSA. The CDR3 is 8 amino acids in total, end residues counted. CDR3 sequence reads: CASSSRGQ.

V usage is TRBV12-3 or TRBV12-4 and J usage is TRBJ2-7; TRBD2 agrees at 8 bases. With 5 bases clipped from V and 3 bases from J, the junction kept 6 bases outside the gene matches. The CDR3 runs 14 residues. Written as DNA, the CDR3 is TGTGCCAGCAGTCCAGCGGGGGTACTCTACGAGCAGTACTTC. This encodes CASSPAGVLYEQYF.

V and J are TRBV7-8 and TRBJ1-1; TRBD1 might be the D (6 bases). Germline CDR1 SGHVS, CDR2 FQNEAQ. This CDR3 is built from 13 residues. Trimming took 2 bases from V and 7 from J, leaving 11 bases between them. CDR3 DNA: TGTGCCAGCAGCTTAACAGGGTTTGGTGAAGCTTTCTTT. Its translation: CASSLTGFGEAFF. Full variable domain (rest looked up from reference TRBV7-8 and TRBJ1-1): GAGVSQSPRYKVAKRGQDVALRCDPISGHVSLFWYQQALGQGPEFLTYFQNEAQLDKSGLPSDRFFAERPEGSVSTLKIQRTQQEDSAVYLCASSLTGFGEAFFGQGTRLTVV.

The CDR3 DNA is TGTGCCACCAGCAGAGTACCTCGCGGGGGGCCCCAGCATTTT. It translates to CATSRVPRGGPQHF. The chain combines TRBV15 with TRBJ1-5; weak D call: TRBD1 (5 bases). V was shortened by 1 base and J by 9 bases, with 13 bases between the two germline ends. There are 14 residues in the CDR3. Germline V gene lookup returns CDR1 LNHNV and CDR2 YYDKDF (reference sequence).

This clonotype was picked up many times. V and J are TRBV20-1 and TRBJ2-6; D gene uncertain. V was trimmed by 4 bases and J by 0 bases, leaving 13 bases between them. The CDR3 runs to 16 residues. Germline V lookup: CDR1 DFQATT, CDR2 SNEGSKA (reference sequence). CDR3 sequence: CSANPASGSGANVLTF. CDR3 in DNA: TGCAGTGCTAACCCCGCCTCTGGCTCTGGGGCCAACGTCCTGACTTTC.

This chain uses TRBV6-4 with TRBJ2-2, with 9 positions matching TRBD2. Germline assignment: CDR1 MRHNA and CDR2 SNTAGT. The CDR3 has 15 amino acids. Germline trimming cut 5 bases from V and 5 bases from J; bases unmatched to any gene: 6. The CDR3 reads CASSPAGGRTGELFF. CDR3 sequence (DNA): TGTGCCAGCAGTCCTGCGGGGGGGAGGACCGGGGAGCTGTTTTTT.

The CDR3 reads CASRTGDEKLFF. CDR3 DNA sequence: TGTGCCAGCCGGACAGGTGATGAAAAACTGTTTTTT. This chain connects TRBV28 to TRBJ1-4; 7 nucleotides agree with TRBD1. CDR1 MDHEN and CDR2 SYDVKM come from the germline V gene. This CDR3 has 12 residues. The V gene end was trimmed by 8 bases and the J gene end by 6 bases; junction bases not matched to a gene: 3.

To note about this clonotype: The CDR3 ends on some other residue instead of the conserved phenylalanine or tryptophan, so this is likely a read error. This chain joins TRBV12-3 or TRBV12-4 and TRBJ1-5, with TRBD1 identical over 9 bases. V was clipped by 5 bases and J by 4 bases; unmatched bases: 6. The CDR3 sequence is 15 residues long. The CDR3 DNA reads TGTGCCAGCAGTCCGGGACAGGGAGTGAATCAGCCCCAGCATGTT. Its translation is CASSPGQGVNQPQHV.

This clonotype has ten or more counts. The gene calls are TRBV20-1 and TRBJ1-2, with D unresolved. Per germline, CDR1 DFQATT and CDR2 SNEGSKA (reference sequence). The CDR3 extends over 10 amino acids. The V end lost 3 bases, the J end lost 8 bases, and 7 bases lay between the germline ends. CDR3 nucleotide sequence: TGCAGTGCTAGGTCTCGGGGCTACACCTTC. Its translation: CSARSRGYTF.

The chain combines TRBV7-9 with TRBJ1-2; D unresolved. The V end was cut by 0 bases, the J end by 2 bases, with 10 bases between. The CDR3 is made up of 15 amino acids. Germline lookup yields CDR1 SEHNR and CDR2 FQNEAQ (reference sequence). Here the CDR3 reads CASSLAPRGNYGYTF. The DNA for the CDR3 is TGTGCCAGCAGCTTAGCCCCACGGGGAAACTATGGCTACACCTTC.